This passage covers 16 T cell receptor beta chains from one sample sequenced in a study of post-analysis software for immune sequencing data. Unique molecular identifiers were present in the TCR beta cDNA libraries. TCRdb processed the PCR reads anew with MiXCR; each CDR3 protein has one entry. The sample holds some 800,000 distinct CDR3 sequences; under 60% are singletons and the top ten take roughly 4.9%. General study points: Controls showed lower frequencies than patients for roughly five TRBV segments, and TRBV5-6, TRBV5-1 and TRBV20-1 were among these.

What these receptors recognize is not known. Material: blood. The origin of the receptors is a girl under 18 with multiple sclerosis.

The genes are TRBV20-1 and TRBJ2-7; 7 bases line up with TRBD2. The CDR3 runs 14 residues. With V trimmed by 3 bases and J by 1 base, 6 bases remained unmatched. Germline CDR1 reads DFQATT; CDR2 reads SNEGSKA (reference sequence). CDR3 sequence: CSASPTSLSYEQYF. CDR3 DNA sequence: TGCAGTGCTAGTCCGACTAGCCTATCCTACGAGCAGTACTTC.

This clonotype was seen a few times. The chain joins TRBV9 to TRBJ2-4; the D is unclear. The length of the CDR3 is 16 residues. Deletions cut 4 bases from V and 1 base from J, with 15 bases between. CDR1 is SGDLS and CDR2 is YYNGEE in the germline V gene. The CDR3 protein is CASSLPKGMAKNIQYF. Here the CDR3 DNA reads TGTGCCAGCAGCCTACCAAAGGGAATGGCCAAAAACATTCAGTACTTC. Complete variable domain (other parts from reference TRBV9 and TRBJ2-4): DSGVTQTPKHLITATGQRVTLRCSPRSGDLSVYWYQQSLDQGLQFLIQYYNGEERAKGNILERFSAQQFPDLHSELNLSSLELGDSALYFCASSLPKGMAKNIQYFGAGTRLSVL.

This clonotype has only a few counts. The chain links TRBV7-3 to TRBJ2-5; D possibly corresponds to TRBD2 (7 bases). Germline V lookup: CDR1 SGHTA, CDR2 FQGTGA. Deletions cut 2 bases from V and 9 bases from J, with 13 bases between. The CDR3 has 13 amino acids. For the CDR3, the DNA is TGTGCCAGCAGCTTATTCCGGGGGGCGGCCCAGTACTTC. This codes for CASSLFRGAAQYF.

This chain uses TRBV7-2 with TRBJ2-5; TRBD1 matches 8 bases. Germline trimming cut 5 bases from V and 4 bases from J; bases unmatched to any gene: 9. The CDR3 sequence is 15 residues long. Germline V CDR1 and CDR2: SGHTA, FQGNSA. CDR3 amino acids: CASSARQGSGETQYF. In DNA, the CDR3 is TGTGCCAGCAGCGCCCGACAGGGGAGTGGAGAGACCCAGTACTTC.

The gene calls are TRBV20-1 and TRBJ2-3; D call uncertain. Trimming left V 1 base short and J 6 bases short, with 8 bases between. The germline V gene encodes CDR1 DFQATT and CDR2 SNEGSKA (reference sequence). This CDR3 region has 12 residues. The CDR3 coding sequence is TGCAGTGCTAGAGGGCCCGGGGATACGCAGTATTTT. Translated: CSARGPGDTQYF.

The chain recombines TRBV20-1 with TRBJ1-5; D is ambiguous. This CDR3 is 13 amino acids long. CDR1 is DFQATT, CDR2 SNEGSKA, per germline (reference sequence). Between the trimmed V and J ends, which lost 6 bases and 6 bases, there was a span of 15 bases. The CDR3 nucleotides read TGCAGTGCATGGAGGGCGTTGGGTCAGCCCCAGCATTTT. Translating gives CSAWRALGQPQHF.

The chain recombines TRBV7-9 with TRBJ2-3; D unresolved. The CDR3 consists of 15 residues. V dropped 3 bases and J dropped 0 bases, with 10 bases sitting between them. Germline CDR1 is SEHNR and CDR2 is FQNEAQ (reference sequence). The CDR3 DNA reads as TGTGCCAGCAGCTTTTCCGAGACAAGCACAGATACGCAGTATTTT. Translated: CASSFSETSTDTQYF.

CDR3 residues: CTGSRQNTEAFF. The CDR3 DNA follows: TGCACCGGGTCGAGGCAGAACACTGAAGCTTTCTTT. The V call is TRBV29-1, the J call TRBJ1-1; no definite D call. The CDR3 is 12 amino acids. Germline CDR1 and CDR2: SQVTM and ANQGSEA.

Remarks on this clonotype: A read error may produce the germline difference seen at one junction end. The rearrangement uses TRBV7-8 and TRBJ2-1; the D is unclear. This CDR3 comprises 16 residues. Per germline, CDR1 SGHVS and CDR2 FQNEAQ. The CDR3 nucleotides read TGTGCCGGCAGCCGCGTGGTCCCCCCTTCCTACAATGAGCAGTTCTTC. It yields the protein CAGSRVVPPSYNEQFF. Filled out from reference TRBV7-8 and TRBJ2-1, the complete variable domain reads GAGVSQSPRYKVAKRGQDVALRCDPISGHVSLFWYQQALGQGPEFLTYFQNEAQLDKSGLPSDRFFAERPEGSVSTLKIQRTQQEDSAVYLCAGSRVVPPSYNEQFFGPGTRLTVL.

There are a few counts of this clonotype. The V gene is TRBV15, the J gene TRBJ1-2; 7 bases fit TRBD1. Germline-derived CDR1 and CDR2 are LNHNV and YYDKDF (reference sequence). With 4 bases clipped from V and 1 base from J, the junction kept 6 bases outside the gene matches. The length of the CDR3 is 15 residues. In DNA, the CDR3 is TGTGCCACCAGCAAAACCCCAGGGGGTAACTATGGCTACACCTTC. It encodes CATSKTPGGNYGYTF.

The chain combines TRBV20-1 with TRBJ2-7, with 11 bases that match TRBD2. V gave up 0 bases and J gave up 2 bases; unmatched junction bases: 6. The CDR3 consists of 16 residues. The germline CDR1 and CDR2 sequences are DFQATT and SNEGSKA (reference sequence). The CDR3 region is CSARDDRLAGTYEQYF. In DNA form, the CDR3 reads TGCAGTGCTAGAGATGACCGACTAGCGGGAACCTACGAGCAGTACTTC.

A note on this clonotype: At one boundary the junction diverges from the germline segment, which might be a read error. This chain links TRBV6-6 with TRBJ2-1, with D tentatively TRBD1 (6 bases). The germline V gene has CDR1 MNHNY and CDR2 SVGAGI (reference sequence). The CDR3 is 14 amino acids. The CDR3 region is CASSLGFRDNEPFF. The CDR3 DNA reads TGTGCCAGCAGCCTTGGTTTCCGGGACAATGAGCCGTTCTTC.

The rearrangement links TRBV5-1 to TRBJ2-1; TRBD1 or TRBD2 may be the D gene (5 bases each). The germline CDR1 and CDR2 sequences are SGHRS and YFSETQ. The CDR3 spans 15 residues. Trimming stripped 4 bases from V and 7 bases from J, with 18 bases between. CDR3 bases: TGCGCCAGCAGCCGGATTCCCGGGGCGGTAAATGAGCAGTTCTTC. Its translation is CASSRIPGAVNEQFF.

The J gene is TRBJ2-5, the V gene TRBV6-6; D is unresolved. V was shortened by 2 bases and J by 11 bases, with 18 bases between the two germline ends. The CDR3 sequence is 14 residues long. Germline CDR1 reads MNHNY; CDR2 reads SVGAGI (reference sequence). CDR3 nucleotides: TGTGCCAGCAGTTACGTCCATGGCGGTAAGGAGCAGTACTTC. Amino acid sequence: CASSYVHGGKEQYF.

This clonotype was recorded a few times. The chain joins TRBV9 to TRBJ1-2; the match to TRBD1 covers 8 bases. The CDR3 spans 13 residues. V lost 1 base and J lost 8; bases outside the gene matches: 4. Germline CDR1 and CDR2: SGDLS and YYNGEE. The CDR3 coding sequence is TGTGCCAGCAGCGTACAGGGGGCGCGGGGCTACACCTTC. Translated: CASSVQGARGYTF.

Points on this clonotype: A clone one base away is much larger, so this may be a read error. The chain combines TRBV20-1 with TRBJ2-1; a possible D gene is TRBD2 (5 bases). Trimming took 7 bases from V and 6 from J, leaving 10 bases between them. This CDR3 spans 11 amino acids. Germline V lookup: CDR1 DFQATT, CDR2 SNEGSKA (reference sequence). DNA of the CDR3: TGCAGTGTTACCACTAGCAATGAGCAGTTCTTC. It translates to CSVTTSNEQFF.